The 23 T cell receptor beta chains below all came from one sample that was sequenced in a study of tumor-infiltrating lymphocytes in primary liver carcinoma. Synthesis of TCR beta cDNA was carried out from 500 ng total RNA with a constant-region primer. Library construction for TCR beta comprised three nested multiplex PCR rounds performed with slightly modified ARM-PCR. Use of TRBV1-TRBV30 forward primers with a C-beta reverse primer characterized the first two PCR rounds, which lasted roughly 9 cycles each. TCRdb passed the multiplex PCR reads through MiXCR, listing each CDR3 protein once. The data show 300,000 to 400,000 distinct CDR3 sequences, 65% seen once. Blood RNA came from unsorted whole blood; germline DNA was also extracted. The sequenced sample was peripheral blood. Source of these receptors: a man aged 40-49 years with primary liver carcinoma and hepatitis B virus infection.

This clonotype was recorded a few times. A much bigger clone sits one base away, suggesting this may be a read error. The chain employs TRBV29-1 and TRBJ2-6, with D perhaps being TRBD1 or TRBD2 (5 bases each). CDR3 length equals 14 residues. CDR1 is SQVTM, CDR2 ANQGSEA, per germline. The CDR3, as DNA: TGCAGCGTCGCACAGGAATCCGGGGCCAACGTCATGACTTTC. Translating it yields CSVAQESGANVMTF.

The rearrangement uses TRBV7-9 and TRBJ2-7, with TRBD2 matching 7 bases. Germline V gene data show CDR1 as SEHNR and CDR2 as FQNEAQ (reference sequence). This CDR3 region has 15 residues. J was trimmed by 2 bases and V by 5 bases; bases with no gene match: 9. CDR3 nucleotides: TGTGCCAGCAGCCCGACTGCCGGGACTACCTACGAGCAGTACTTC. Translation: CASSPTAGTTYEQYF. Drawing the rest from reference TRBV7-9 and TRBJ2-7, the complete variable domain is DTGVSQNPRHKITKRGQNVTFRCDPISEHNRLYWYRQTLGQGPEFLTYFQNEAQLEKSRLLSDRFSAERPKGSFSTLEIQRTEQGDSAMYLCASSPTAGTTYEQYFGPGTRLTVT.

About this clonotype: A read error may produce the germline difference seen at one junction end. V is TRBV5-4 and J is TRBJ1-1; tentatively, D is TRBD1 (5 bases). This CDR3 comprises 15 residues. Germline lookup yields CDR1 SGHNT and CDR2 YYREEE (reference sequence). The CDR3 is CGSSLLPGGNTEVFF. CDR3 nucleotides: TGTGGCAGCAGCTTGTTGCCCGGGGGGAACACTGAAGTTTTCTTT.

This clonotype was seen repeatedly, ten times or more. The chain employs TRBV6-2 or TRBV6-3 and TRBJ2-1; perhaps TRBD2 as D (5 bases). There are 12 residues in the CDR3. Deletions cut 6 bases from V and 13 bases from J, with 16 bases between. Germline-derived CDR1 and CDR2 are MNHEY and SVGEGT. The CDR3 sequence: CASSRPRTSQFF. The DNA of the CDR3 is TGTGCCAGCAGCCGCCCTCGGACTTCCCAGTTCTTC.

The chain recombines TRBV11-3 with TRBJ2-1, with 11 bases matching TRBD1. V shed 2 bases and J 12 bases; nucleotides not matched to a gene: 12. CDR1 SGHNT and CDR2 YENEEA come from the germline V gene. This CDR3 comprises 16 residues. CDR3 residues: CASSLHSPGTGGGQFF. For the CDR3, the DNA is TGTGCCAGCAGCTTACATTCCCCCGGGACAGGGGGTGGGCAGTTCTTC.

Turning to this clonotype: Possible read error: a much larger clone is one base away. V gene TRBV6-2 or TRBV6-3 combines with J gene TRBJ2-1; 7 bases are shared with TRBD2. The length of the CDR3 is 13 residues. Germline lookup yields CDR1 MNHEY and CDR2 SVGEGT. The CDR3 spells CASGRAGFNEQLF. The CDR3, as DNA: TGTGCCAGCGGGAGGGCCGGGTTCAATGAGCAGCTCTTC.

With respect to this clonotype: Likely a read error: the CDR3 ends without its conserved phenylalanine or tryptophan. The V gene is TRBV11-1, the J gene TRBJ2-6; D might be TRBD1 (6 bases). CDR3 length equals 15 residues. Germline values: CDR1 SGHAT, CDR2 FQDESV (reference sequence). V gave up 3 bases and J gave up 5 bases, with 11 bases separating them. This chain's CDR3 is CASSFDRIRANVLTL. For the CDR3, the DNA is TGTGCCAGCAGCTTTGACAGGATCAGGGCCAACGTCCTGACTTTA.

J is TRBJ1-2 and V is TRBV10-2; 9 nucleotides line up with TRBD1. This CDR3 has 13 amino acids. J was trimmed by 8 bases and V by 7 bases; bases with no gene match: 8. Germline lookup yields CDR1 WSHSY and CDR2 SAAADI. The CDR3 bases are TGCGCCAGCAACCCGGGACAGGGTGCGGGCTACACCTTC. Residues: CASNPGQGAGYTF.

The genes are TRBV6-1 and TRBJ2-7; 8 nucleotides agree with TRBD1. J gave up 2 bases and V 6 bases, and 6 bases lay outside the gene matches. CDR1 and CDR2 (germline): MNHNS, SASEGT. This CDR3 has 14 amino acids. The CDR3 bases are TGTGCCAGCAGAACCGGGACAGGTGCCTACGAGCAGTACTTC. Its translation: CASRTGTGAYEQYF.

In this sample, this clonotype turned up many times. This chain links TRBV4-2 with TRBJ2-7; D might be TRBD1 or TRBD2, each matching 6 bases. The CDR3 sequence is 16 residues long. The V and J ends lost 4 bases and 6 bases respectively, with 22 bases between them. The germline V gene has CDR1 LGHNA and CDR2 YNFKEQ. The CDR3 sequence: CASSPWGASLPTEQYF. The CDR3 nucleotides are TGTGCCAGCAGCCCATGGGGGGCTAGTTTGCCAACCGAGCAGTACTTC.

The rearrangement links TRBV5-1 to TRBJ2-3; 10 bases align to TRBD2. V shed 4 bases and J 2 bases; nucleotides not matched to a gene: 4. CDR3 length: 15 amino acids. Germline V gene sequence: CDR1 SGHRS, CDR2 YFSETQ. The DNA of the CDR3 is TGCGCCAGCAGCCCGGGACTAGCGATCACAGATACGCAGTATTTT. This sequence encodes CASSPGLAITDTQYF.

The chain joins TRBV28 to TRBJ2-7, with no clear D. Germline V gene sequence: CDR1 MDHEN, CDR2 SYDVKM. The V end lost 4 bases, the J end lost 2 bases, and 9 bases lay between the germline ends. The CDR3 is 13 amino acids. Here the CDR3 DNA reads TGTGCCAGCAGTTCGCAGTGGACCTACGAGCAGTACTTC. It codes for CASSSQWTYEQYF. The complete variable domain, with remaining parts taken from reference TRBV28 and TRBJ2-7, reads DVKVTQSSRYLVKRTGEKVFLECVQDMDHENMFWYRQDPGLGLRLIYFSYDVKMKEKGDIPEGYSVSREKKERFSLILESASTNQTSMYLCASSSQWTYEQYFGPGTRLTVT.

Regarding this clonotype: This likely comes from a read error, as the CDR3 has no conserved phenylalanine or tryptophan at its end. V is TRBV7-8 and J is TRBJ2-7, with D possibly TRBD1 on 6 matching bases. The CDR3 covers 13 residues. Germline values: CDR1 SGHVS, CDR2 FQNEAQ. CDR3 nucleotide sequence: TGTGCCAGCAGCTTAGCGGGGGCCTACGAACAGTACTTA. Amino acids: CASSLAGAYEQYL.

About this clonotype itself: It may be a read error: a sequence one base away is much more abundant. No conserved phenylalanine or tryptophan is present at the end of the CDR3, so a read error is the likely explanation. The rearrangement joins TRBV12-3 or TRBV12-4 to TRBJ1-1; a possible D gene is TRBD1 (5 bases). The length of the CDR3 is 14 residues. V lost 7 bases and J 6 bases, leaving 18 bases between the germline ends. In DNA form, the CDR3 reads TGTGCCAGCAACCTTGGGGGGGTAGGCGCTGAAGCTTTCCTT. It codes for CASNLGGVGAEAFL.

This chain links TRBV6-4 with TRBJ2-3; TRBD1 agrees at 7 bases. Losses at the gene ends were 6 bases for V and 6 bases for J; bases not matched to a gene: 9. This CDR3 is 14 amino acids long. Germline CDR1 and CDR2: MRHNA and SNTAGT. DNA for the CDR3: TGTGCCAGCAGCCCCACAGGGGTGATGGATACGCAGTATTTT. Its translation is CASSPTGVMDTQYF.

As concerns this clonotype: An end of the junction does not agree with germline; a read error may underlie this. The rearrangement joins TRBV29-1 to TRBJ1-1; no clear D gene. Germline CDR1 reads SQVTM; CDR2 reads ANQGSEA. The CDR3 length is 15 residues. The CDR3 sequence: CGVKPGWLRDSEAFF. The CDR3 DNA reads as TGCGGCGTCAAACCGGGATGGTTAAGGGATTCTGAAGCTTTCTTT.

This chain links TRBV19 with TRBJ2-1, with 8 bases lining up with TRBD2. CDR3 length equals 15 residues. The trim removed 7 bases at V and 7 bases at J, leaving 12 bases unmatched. CDR1 is LNHDA, CDR2 SQIVND, per germline (reference sequence). The chain's CDR3 is CASKDGSSGKNEQFF. DNA for the CDR3: TGTGCCAGTAAGGATGGGAGTAGCGGGAAGAATGAGCAGTTCTTC.

V usage is TRBV5-4 and J usage is TRBJ2-3, with a possible D match to TRBD1 (6 bases). Trimming removed 2 bases at V and 14 bases at J, with 24 bases between. Germline V gene data show CDR1 as SGHNT and CDR2 as YYREEE (reference sequence). There are 15 residues in the CDR3. CDR3 DNA: TGTGCCAGCAGCTTAACAGGGAAGGGCACAGATACACGGTATTTT. This translates into CASSLTGKGTDTRYF. Complete variable domain (other parts from reference TRBV5-4 and TRBJ2-3): ETGVTQSPTHLIKTRGQQVTLRCSSQSGHNTVSWYQQALGQGPQFIFQYYREEENGRGNFPPRFSGLQFPNYSSELNVNALELDDSALYLCASSLTGKGTDTRYFGPGTRLTVL.

The gene calls are TRBV5-1 and TRBJ2-2; D tentatively reads TRBD1 or TRBD2 (5 bases each). Germline CDR1 SGHRS, CDR2 YFSETQ. The CDR3 is made up of 16 amino acids. The V end lost 6 bases, the J end lost 0 bases, and 15 bases lay between the germline ends. DNA of the CDR3: TGCGCCAGCACCCTATCCGGGACGTCGAACACCGGGGAGCTGTTTTTT. Translation gives CASTLSGTSNTGELFF.

The chain has TRBV6-1 and TRBJ2-1; TRBD2 aligns across 8 bases. This CDR3 contains 17 residues. V lost 8 bases, J lost 5 bases, and 17 bases stayed unmatched. In germline, CDR1 is MNHNS, CDR2 SASEGT. The CDR3, as DNA: TGTGCCAGCTGTCTGATTCTTAACGGGAGGGCCAACAATGAGCAGTTCTTC. Residues: CASCLILNGRANNEQFF.

This sequence joins TRBV28 and TRBJ2-3; the D gene is possibly TRBD2 (5 bases). CDR1 and CDR2 from the germline V gene are MDHEN and SYDVKM. The germline V and J ends were trimmed by 2 bases and 4 bases, with 13 bases remaining between them. The CDR3 consists of 15 residues. CDR3 in DNA: TGTGCCAGCAGTTTAGCGGAGAGGGCCCCAGATACGCAGTATTTT. Residues: CASSLAERAPDTQYF.

As for this clonotype: At one boundary the junction diverges from the germline segment, which might be a read error. CDR3 DNA sequence: TGCGCCGGCAGTGATGCCTTACGAGCACGGGATACGCAGTATTTT. Its translation: CAGSDALRARDTQYF. This sequence joins TRBV10-1 and TRBJ2-3; no clear D gene. The germline CDR1 and CDR2 sequences are WNHNN and SYGVQD (reference sequence). This CDR3 contains 15 residues.

The sample holds one count of this clonotype. Because the CDR3 is missing its conserved closing phenylalanine or tryptophan, this is likely a read error. The chain carries TRBV4-1 and TRBJ2-7, with D possibly TRBD2 on 5 matching bases. V dropped 3 bases and J dropped 3 bases, with 6 bases sitting between them. CDR1 and CDR2 from the germline V gene are MGHRA and YSYEKL. The CDR3 is made up of 12 amino acids. CDR3 coding DNA: TGCGCCAGCAGCCAGAGCGGCTACGAGCAGTACTCC. This sequence encodes CASSQSGYEQYS.